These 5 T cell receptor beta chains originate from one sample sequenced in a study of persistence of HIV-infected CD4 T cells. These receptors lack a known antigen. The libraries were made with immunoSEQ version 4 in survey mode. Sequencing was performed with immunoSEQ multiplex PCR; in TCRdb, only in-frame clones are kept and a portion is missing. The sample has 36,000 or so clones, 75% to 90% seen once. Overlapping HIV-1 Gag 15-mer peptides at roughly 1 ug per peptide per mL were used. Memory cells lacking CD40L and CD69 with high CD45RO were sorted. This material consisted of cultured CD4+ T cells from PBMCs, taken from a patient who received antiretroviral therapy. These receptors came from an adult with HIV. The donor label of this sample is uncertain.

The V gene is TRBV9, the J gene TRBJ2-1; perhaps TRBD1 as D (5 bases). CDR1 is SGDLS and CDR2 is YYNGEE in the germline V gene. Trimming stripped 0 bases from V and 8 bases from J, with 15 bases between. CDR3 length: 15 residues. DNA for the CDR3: TGTGCCAGCAGCGTAGGCCAGGGAAGGGTCGATGAGCAGTTCTTC. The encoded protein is CASSVGQGRVDEQFF. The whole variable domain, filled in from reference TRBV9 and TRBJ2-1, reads DSGVTQTPKHLITATGQRVTLRCSPRSGDLSVYWYQQSLDQGLQFLIQYYNGEERAKGNILERFSAQQFPDLHSELNLSSLELGDSALYFCASSVGQGRVDEQFFGPGTRLTVL.

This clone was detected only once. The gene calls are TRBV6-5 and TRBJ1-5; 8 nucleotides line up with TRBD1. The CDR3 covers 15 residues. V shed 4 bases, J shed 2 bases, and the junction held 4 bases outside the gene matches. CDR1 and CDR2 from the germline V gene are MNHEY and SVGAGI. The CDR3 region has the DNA TGTGCCAGCAGTTCCGACAGGGGTGGCAATCAGCCCCAGCATTTT. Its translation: CASSSDRGGNQPQHF.

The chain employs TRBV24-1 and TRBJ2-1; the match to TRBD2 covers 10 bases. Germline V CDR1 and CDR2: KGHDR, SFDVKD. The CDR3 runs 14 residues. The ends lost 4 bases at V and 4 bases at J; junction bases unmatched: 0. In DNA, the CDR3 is TGTGCCACCAGTGAAGCGGGGGGGTACAATGAGCAGTTCTTC. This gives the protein CATSEAGGYNEQFF.

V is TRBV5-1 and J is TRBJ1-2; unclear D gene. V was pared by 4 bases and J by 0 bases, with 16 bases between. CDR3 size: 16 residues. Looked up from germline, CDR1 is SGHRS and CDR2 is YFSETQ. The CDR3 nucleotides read TGCGCCAGCAGCATCGACCGGGGTTTAACTAACTATGGCTACACCTTC. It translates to CASSIDRGLTNYGYTF.

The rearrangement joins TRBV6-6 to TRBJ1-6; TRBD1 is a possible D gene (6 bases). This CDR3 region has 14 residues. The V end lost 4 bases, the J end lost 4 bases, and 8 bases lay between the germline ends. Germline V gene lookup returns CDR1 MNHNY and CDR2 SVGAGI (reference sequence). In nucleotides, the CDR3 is TGTGCCAGCAGTTTGACAGGTTATAATTCACCCCTCCACTTT. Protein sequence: CASSLTGYNSPLHF.